These T cell receptor beta chains were read from a single sample in a study of identical twins. MiXCR, applied by TCRdb to the 5' RACE reads, yields one record per CDR3 protein. The table lists 1.5 million to 2 million distinct CDR3 sequences, roughly a third of them singletons. The sequenced sample consisted of cord blood. Source of these receptors: a newborn girl in good health. CDR3s include the opening cysteine and the closing phenylalanine or tryptophan. The D gene is left open where the match is weak. Not every row has a clone size; where given, it reads once, few, many or a size class.

TRBJ2-2,.,TRBV28,.,CASSDLSRTPRIGGLFF,TGTGCCAGCAGCGACCTCAGCAGAACACCGAGGATTGGCGGGCTGTTTTTT
TRBJ2-1,.,TRBV11-2,few,CASSLEARTEQFF,TGTGCCAGCAGCTTAGAAGCTCGGACTGAGCAGTTCTTC
TRBJ2-7,TRBD1,TRBV20-1,.,CSARDTRLGGAGQYF,TGCAGTGCTAGAGATACTCGGTTAGGGGGCGCGGGTCAGTACTTC
TRBJ2-1,.,TRBV18,once,CASSPHPDHNEQFF,TGTGCCAGCTCACCCCATCCAGACCACAATGAGCAGTTCTTC
TRBJ2-3,TRBD2,TRBV5-1,few,CASSLVSLAGGPQTTQYF,TGCGCCAGCAGCTTGGTGTCGTTAGCGGGGGGACCACAGACTACGCAGTATTTT
TRBJ2-3,TRBD2,TRBV29-1,many,CSVGVAGGTTDTQYF,TGCAGCGTTGGCGTCGCGGGAGGAACCACAGATACGCAGTATTTT
TRBJ1-5,.,TRBV20-1,.,CSAKGHGVLDQPQHF,TGCAGTGCTAAGGGACATGGGGTGCTAGATCAGCCCCAGCATTTT
TRBJ2-7,TRBD1,TRBV6-5,.,CASSYRTGGNEQYF,TGTGCCAGCAGTTACAGGACAGGGGGGAACGAGCAGTACTTC
TRBJ2-7,TRBD1,TRBV20-1,few,CSAQSGTGVAYEQYF,TGCAGTGCTCAGTCCGGGACAGGGGTAGCCTACGAGCAGTACTTC
TRBJ2-7,TRBD1,TRBV18,.,CASSRFSGTGVSYEQYF,TGTGCCAGCTCACGGTTTTCCGGGACAGGGGTTTCCTACGAGCAGTACTTC
TRBJ1-5,.,TRBV12-3/TRBV12-4,.,CASSQRYYGSNQPQHF,TGTGCCAGCAGCCAACGGTATTACGGGAGCAATCAGCCCCAGCATTTT
TRBJ2-5,.,TRBV20-1,.,CSASFFDAGEQYF,TGCAGTGCTAGTTTTTTTGACGCCGGGGAGCAGTACTTC
TRBJ2-7,.,TRBV5-1,.,CASSSAGPGSSYEQYF,TGCGCCAGCAGCTCTGCGGGTCCAGGTAGCTCCTACGAGCAGTACTTC
TRBJ1-1,.,TRBV6-2/TRBV6-3,.,CASSPPREETEAFF,TGTGCCAGCAGTCCACCCAGGGAGGAGACTGAAGCTTTCTTT
TRBJ2-2,TRBD1,TRBV25-1,few,CASRGQGTGELFF,TGTGCCAGCAGGGGACAGGGCACCGGGGAGCTGTTTTTT
TRBJ2-2,TRBD2,TRBV5-1,few,CASSIHYLAGVTGELFF,TGCGCCAGCAGCATACATTACTTGGCGGGAGTCACCGGGGAGCTGTTTTTT
TRBJ2-7,TRBD2,TRBV2,few,CASYGLGLGYEQYF,TGTGCCAGCTATGGACTAGGGCTAGGGTACGAGCAGTACTTC
TRBJ2-1,.,TRBV20-1,.,CSARVITGTEQFF,TGCAGTGCTAGAGTGATAACCGGGACCGAGCAGTTCTTC
TRBJ1-6,.,TRBV7-6,.,CASSLQTVGNSPLHF,TGTGCCAGCAGCTTACAAACAGTAGGGAATTCACCCCTCCACTTT
TRBJ2-3,.,TRBV12-3/TRBV12-4,few,CASSFTGFTDTQYF,TGTGCCAGCAGTTTTACGGGATTCACAGATACGCAGTATTTT
TRBJ1-4,TRBD1,TRBV5-1,many,CASSPGTGREKLFF,TGTGCCAGCAGTCCCGGGACAGGGCGTGAAAAACTGTTTTTT
TRBJ2-1,TRBD2,TRBV12-3/TRBV12-4,.,CASRVKRGNEQFF,TGTGCCAGCAGAGTAAAGCGGGGCAATGAGCAGTTCTTC
TRBJ2-3,.,TRBV5-1,few,CASGSTSNGADTQYF,TGCGCCAGCGGGTCTACCTCGAATGGGGCAGATACGCAGTATTTT
TRBJ2-7,TRBD2,TRBV6-2/TRBV6-3,many,CASTTGTSGYEQYF,TGTGCCAGCACTACCGGGACTAGCGGTTACGAGCAGTACTTC
TRBJ2-3,.,TRBV5-1,many,CASSPDSDTQYF,TGCGCCAGCAGCCCGGACTCAGATACGCAGTATTTT
TRBJ1-2,.,TRBV6-1,.,CASSEGEFFYGYTF,TGTGCCAGCAGTGAAGGAGAATTCTTTTATGGCTACACCTTC
TRBJ2-7,.,TRBV24-1,.,CATSVGGSGYNEQYF,TGTGCCACCAGTGTAGGAGGGAGCGGCTACAATGAGCAGTACTTC
TRBJ2-2,.,TRBV6-5,few,CASSYSMGVNTGELFF,TGTGCCAGCAGTTACTCGATGGGGGTTAACACCGGGGAGCTGTTTTTT
TRBJ2-5,.,TRBV20-1,few,CSAREGLLLETQYF,TGCAGTGCTAGAGAGGGCCTTTTACTAGAGACCCAGTACTTC
TRBJ2-3,TRBD1,TRBV27,.,CATGTARDTQYF,TGTGCCACTGGGACAGCCAGAGATACGCAGTATTTT
TRBJ1-1,TRBD1,TRBV6-5,.,CASRRRDRGTNTEAFF,TGTGCCAGCAGGCGCCGGGACAGGGGAACGAACACTGAAGCTTTCTTT
TRBJ2-2,.,TRBV6-5,.,CASSYDSPGNTEELFF,TGTGCCAGCAGTTACGACTCCCCAGGGAACACCGAGGAGCTGTTTTTT
TRBJ2-7,.,TRBV20-1,.,CSASDVRAAYEQYF,TGCAGTGCTAGTGATGTCAGGGCGGCCTACGAGCAGTACTTC
TRBJ2-2,.,TRBV10-3,.,CAISEFTGELFF,TGTGCCATCAGTGAGTTTACCGGGGAGCTGTTTTTT
TRBJ2-3,.,TRBV12-3/TRBV12-4,few,CASRVYGGTDTQYF,TGTGCCAGCAGGGTCTACGGCGGCACAGATACGCAGTATTTT
TRBJ1-2,TRBD1,TRBV11-2,once,CASSFNPRDRVDGYTF,TGTGCCAGCAGCTTCAACCCCCGGGACAGGGTGGATGGCTACACCTTC
TRBJ2-4,TRBD2,TRBV12-3/TRBV12-4,.,CASSLRLAGAAKNIQYF,TGTGCCAGCAGTTTAAGACTAGCGGGAGCAGCCAAAAACATTCAGTACTTC
TRBJ2-3,.,TRBV7-2,many,CASSLTRATGDTQYF,TGTGCCAGCAGCTTAACCCGTGCAACGGGAGATACGCAGTATTTT
TRBJ1-5,.,TRBV6-5,.,CASSWTKYSNQPQHF,TGTGCCAGCAGTTGGACAAAATATAGCAATCAGCCCCAGCATTTT
TRBJ1-2,TRBD1,TRBV20-1,.,CSARTGGLGGYTF,TGCAGTGCTAGGACAGGGGGTTTGGGTGGCTACACCTTC
TRBJ2-1,.,TRBV5-1,.,CASSFGGRSHYNEQFF,TGCGCCAGCAGCTTCGGAGGGCGGAGTCACTACAATGAGCAGTTCTTC
TRBJ2-1,.,TRBV27,.,CASSLSGAIEQFF,TGTGCCAGCAGTTTATCCGGGGCAATTGAGCAGTTCTTC
TRBJ2-1,TRBD2,TRBV3-1,.,CASSQDWDSGRFARYNEQFF,TGTGCCAGCAGCCAAGATTGGGATAGCGGGAGGTTCGCTCGCTACAATGAGCAGTTCTTC
TRBJ2-3,.,TRBV2,.,CAAKAGLASGQQYF,TGTGCCGCAAAAGCGGGTTTAGCGAGCGGGCAGCAGTATTTT
TRBJ1-2,TRBD1,TRBV10-3,.,CAISAGQGGGYTF,TGTGCCATCAGCGCGGGACAGGGGGGTGGCTACACCTTC
TRBJ1-1,.,TRBV2,few,CASSEAPAAKAFF,TGTGCCAGCAGTGAAGCGCCGGCAGCCAAAGCTTTCTTT
TRBJ2-1,TRBD2,TRBV12-3/TRBV12-4,.,CASSLGGRRDGRAEGNEQFF,TGTGCCAGCAGTCTCGGGGGTAGAAGAGACGGGAGGGCCGAAGGCAATGAGCAGTTCTTC
TRBJ1-5,.,TRBV27,.,CASSLSKAGNQPQHF,TGTGCCAGCAGTTTATCGAAGGCAGGCAATCAGCCCCAGCATTTT
TRBJ2-7,TRBD1,TRBV2,.,CASSPGTGQGEQYF,TGTGCCAGCAGCCCCGGGACAGGGCAAGGCGAGCAGTACTTC
TRBJ2-1,TRBD2,TRBV20-1,.,CSVDSGIRDEQFF,TGCAGTGTGGATAGCGGGATACGGGATGAGCAGTTCTTC
TRBJ2-3,.,TRBV10-3,.,CAISGAAPSNTDTQYF,TGTGCCATCAGTGGGGCAGCCCCGTCGAACACAGATACGCAGTATTTT
TRBJ2-5,.,TRBV28,few,CASSGIETQYF,TGTGCCAGCTCCGGGATAGAGACCCAGTACTTC
TRBJ2-5,.,TRBV12-3/TRBV12-4,few,CASWSPWVETQYF,TGTGCCAGCTGGAGTCCCTGGGTGGAGACCCAGTACTTC